The 9 T cell receptor beta chains reported below all come from one sample, sequenced in a study of T-cell reconstitution after alpha-beta-depleted transplantation in children. Construction of the TCRbeta library involved unique molecular identifiers. TCRdb reprocessed the PCR reads with MiXCR, giving one entry per CDR3 protein. The profile shows 350,000 to 400,000 distinct CDR3 sequences, 10% to 15% of them singletons. Sequencing used PBMCs, obtained from the stem cell graft. The receptors were sampled from a human donor who donated a stem cell graft to a child with Fanconi anemia.

This clonotype was recorded many times. V is TRBV5-1 and J is TRBJ2-7; 11 bases map to TRBD1. Trimming removed 4 bases from V and 5 bases from J; junction bases left unmatched: 8. The V gene's germline CDR1 is SGHRS and CDR2 YFSETQ. CDR3 length: 15 residues. The CDR3 reads CASSGTGTGGDEQYF. CDR3 DNA: TGCGCCAGCAGCGGAACCGGGACAGGGGGAGACGAGCAGTACTTC.

The chain employs TRBV7-9 and TRBJ2-5, with D tentatively TRBD1 (7 bases). Germline CDR1 and CDR2: SEHNR and FQNEAQ (reference sequence). The CDR3 consists of 15 residues. Trimming pared 1 base from V and 4 bases from J, leaving 13 bases between. CDR3 sequence reads: CASSLVPGGGETQYF. CDR3 DNA: TGTGCCAGCAGCTTAGTGCCAGGGGGAGGAGAGACCCAGTACTTC.

The V and J genes are TRBV5-6 and TRBJ2-3, with 10 bases aligning to TRBD2. With V trimmed by 2 bases and J by 3 bases, 6 bases remained unmatched. Germline-derived CDR1 and CDR2 are SGHDT and YYEEEE. This CDR3 is 16 amino acids long. CDR3 nucleotides: TGTGCCAGCAGCTTTTTGGCTAGCGGGGGAACAGATACGCAGTATTTT. Protein product: CASSFLASGGTDTQYF.

There are a few counts of this clonotype. The chain recombines TRBV20-1 with TRBJ1-2, with D perhaps TRBD1 (5 bases). Per germline, CDR1 DFQATT and CDR2 SNEGSKA (reference sequence). The CDR3 is 12 amino acids. Trimming removed 5 bases at V and 8 bases at J, with 15 bases between. CDR3 in amino acids: CSARVSGIGYTF. The CDR3 nucleotides read TGCAGTGCTCGTGTTTCAGGGATCGGCTACACCTTC.

The chain is built from TRBV18 and TRBJ1-2; TRBD1 is a possible D gene (6 bases). V was trimmed by 3 bases and J by 4 bases, leaving 12 bases between them. Germline loops: CDR1 KGHSH, CDR2 LQKENI. The CDR3 runs to 14 residues. CDR3 region: CASSPSGDFYGYTF. Here the CDR3 DNA reads TGTGCCAGCTCACCCTCAGGGGATTTCTATGGCTACACCTTC.

This clonotype came up a few times. The rearrangement uses TRBV18 and TRBJ2-3, with D perhaps TRBD1 (5 bases). This CDR3 region has 15 residues. In germline, CDR1 is KGHSH, CDR2 LQKENI. The V and J ends lost 6 bases and 0 bases respectively, with 13 bases between them. DNA for the CDR3: TGTGCCAGCTCGCCCGACAGTCCTAGCACAGATACGCAGTATTTT. It yields the protein CASSPDSPSTDTQYF.

The rearrangement uses TRBV29-1 and TRBJ2-7; 7 bases map to TRBD1. Trimming removed 4 bases from V and 6 bases from J; junction bases left unmatched: 9. Germline loops: CDR1 SQVTM, CDR2 ANQGSEA. The CDR3 is 13 residues long. The CDR3 sequence: CSVAENRGGEQYF. The CDR3 DNA reads as TGCAGCGTTGCGGAAAACAGGGGCGGCGAGCAGTACTTC.

The rearrangement uses TRBV7-9 and TRBJ1-3; D is unresolved. Trimming took 5 bases from V and 0 from J, leaving 8 bases between them. The length of the CDR3 is 14 residues. CDR1 and CDR2 (germline): SEHNR, FQNEAQ (reference sequence). The CDR3 DNA follows: TGTGCCAGCAGCCGTCGCGACTCTGGAAACACCATATATTTT. Its protein product is CASSRRDSGNTIYF.

This clonotype was detected a few times. The chain has TRBV29-1 and TRBJ1-1; TRBD1 is a possible D gene (5 bases). The CDR3 has 13 residues. Germline assignment: CDR1 SQVTM and CDR2 ANQGSEA. Trimming pared 7 bases from V and 4 bases from J, leaving 16 bases between. CDR3 sequence (DNA): TGCAGCGCAGGGCAGGAACCAGGCACTGAAGCTTTCTTT. As protein: CSAGQEPGTEAFF. The full variable domain, rest sourced from reference TRBV29-1 and TRBJ1-1, is SAVISQKPSRDICQRGTSLTIQCQVDSQVTMMFWYRQQPGQSLTLIATANQGSEATYESGFVIDKFPISRPNLTFSTLTVSNMSPEDSSIYLCSAGQEPGTEAFFGQGTRLTVV.